Shown below are 8 T cell receptor beta chains from a single sample sequenced in a study of cytomegalovirus exposure and HLA in healthy donors (dated by TCRdb to 2016 to 2017). Receptor amplification or capture employed the immunoSEQ multiplex PCR assay. For the multiplex PCR, a mixture combining 60 forward primers for TCR Vbeta segments and 13 reverse primers for TCR Jbeta segments was used. Here the immuneACCESS table is served through TCRdb, limited to in-frame sequences with V and J called. Missing clones are a known gap in these copies; in checked studies unresolved V genes cover under half, and the rest lacks a known reason. The sample yields 130,000 or so clones; just under 75% were counted once. The top ten clonotypes cover around 7% of the sample. The sequencing sample was made of PBMCs. All receptors come from a man aged 35 to 55 in good health and CMV-seropositive.

The chain carries TRBV12-5 and TRBJ2-3; 8 nucleotides agree with TRBD1. Germline lookup yields CDR1 LGHNT and CDR2 FRNRAP. CDR3 length: 15 amino acids. V lost 7 bases and J lost 2; bases outside the gene matches: 8. The CDR3 protein is CASAWRDRSTDTQYF. CDR3 DNA: TGTGCTAGTGCCTGGAGGGACAGGTCCACAGATACGCAGTATTTT. Full variable domain (missing parts from reference TRBV12-5 and TRBJ2-3): DARVTQTPRHKVTEMGQEVTMRCQPILGHNTVFWYRQTMMQGLELLAYFRNRAPLDDSGMPKDRFSAEMPDATLATLKIQPSEPRDSAVYFCASAWRDRSTDTQYFGPGTRLTVL.

J is TRBJ1-1 and V is TRBV14; no firm D call. Germline V CDR1 and CDR2: SGHDN, FVKESK. V was shortened by 3 bases and J by 4 bases, with 15 bases between the two germline ends. The CDR3 runs 15 residues. CDR3: CASSHLGPGSTEAFF. CDR3 DNA: TGTGCCAGCAGCCACCTAGGACCGGGATCCACTGAAGCTTTCTTT.

This clone was counted a single time. Mismatch with germline at one junction end may stem from a read error. This sequence joins TRBV7-6 and TRBJ2-5; D is unclear. CDR3 length: 15 amino acids. Germline lookup yields CDR1 SGHVS and CDR2 FNYEAQ. In DNA, the CDR3 is TGTGTCAGCAGCCCCCAACCGGGTACCAGAGAGACCCAGTACTTC. Protein product: CVSSPQPGTRETQYF. Variable domain in full (rest from reference TRBV7-6 and TRBJ2-5): GAGVSQSPRYKVTKRGQDVALRCDPISGHVSLYWYRQALGQGPEFLTYFNYEAQQDKSGLPNDRFSAERPEGSISTLTIQRTEQRDSAMYRCVSSPQPGTRETQYFGPGTRLLVL.

V is TRBV7-9 and J is TRBJ2-1; D is uncertain. V shed 5 bases and J shed 6 bases, with 17 bases lying between them. The CDR3 runs to 15 residues. The germline gives CDR1 SEHNR, CDR2 FQNEAQ (reference sequence). The CDR3: CASSPRVSPINEQFF. CDR3 DNA: TGTGCCAGCAGCCCTCGGGTCTCGCCTATCAATGAGCAGTTCTTC.

This rearrangement joins TRBV7-9 to TRBJ1-3, with D perhaps matching TRBD1 (5 bases). The CDR3 is 14 residues long. Germline CDR1 SEHNR, CDR2 FQNEAQ (reference sequence). Trimming cost V 5 bases and J 1 base, with 9 bases left between them. DNA of the CDR3: TGTGCCAGCAGCGCAGGGTTTTCTGGAAACACCATATATTTT. Residues: CASSAGFSGNTIYF.

V is TRBV19 and J is TRBJ2-2; TRBD2 agrees at 15 bases. The ends lost 5 bases at V and 5 bases at J; junction bases unmatched: 15. The CDR3 has 20 residues. CDR1 and CDR2 from the germline V gene are LNHDA and SQIVND (reference sequence). The CDR3 is CASSDWTSGRAGVRTGELFF. CDR3 sequence (DNA): TGTGCCAGTAGTGACTGGACTAGCGGGAGGGCCGGGGTCCGGACCGGGGAGCTGTTTTTT.

V usage is TRBV6-1 and J usage is TRBJ1-5; no firm D call. The germline V gene encodes CDR1 MNHNS and CDR2 SASEGT. This CDR3 comprises 13 residues. V was pared by 7 bases and J by 0 bases, with 7 bases between. CDR3 amino acids: CASKRDSNQPQHF. The CDR3 DNA is TGTGCCAGCAAACGAGATAGCAATCAGCCCCAGCATTTT.

The chain couples TRBV9 to TRBJ2-7, with 11 bases that match TRBD2. In germline, CDR1 is SGDLS, CDR2 YYNGEE. V lost 0 bases, J lost 7 bases, and 9 bases stayed unmatched. The CDR3 has 16 residues. The CDR3 DNA is TGTGCCAGCAGCGTAGCGACTAGCGGGACCCCACTGGAGCAGTACTTC. Amino acid sequence: CASSVATSGTPLEQYF. The whole variable domain, filled in from reference TRBV9 and TRBJ2-7, reads DSGVTQTPKHLITATGQRVTLRCSPRSGDLSVYWYQQSLDQGLQFLIQYYNGEERAKGNILERFSAQQFPDLHSELNLSSLELGDSALYFCASSVATSGTPLEQYFGPGTRLTVT.